The 17 T cell receptor beta chains below were found in one sample sequenced in a study of T cell changes during pregnancy in multiple sclerosis. Here immunoSEQ multiplex PCR was the method, and the copy in TCRdb shows in-frame clones only, minus some. Of about 67,000 clones in the sample, 80% to 95% were seen once. This specimen was peripheral blood, taken in the first trimester of pregnancy. All receptors come from a female donor with multiple sclerosis, enrolled in a pregnancy study.

The chain recombines TRBV13 with TRBJ1-4, with TRBD1 matching 10 bases. Germline V gene lookup returns CDR1 PRHDT and CDR2 FYEKMQ (reference sequence). With 4 bases clipped from V and 7 bases from J, the junction kept 6 bases outside the gene matches. The length of the CDR3 is 15 residues. This CDR3 is CASSSRQGAGEKLFF. CDR3 nucleotide sequence: TGTGCCAGCAGCTCAAGACAGGGGGCAGGTGAAAAACTGTTTTTT.

The chain has TRBV28 and TRBJ2-7; 8 nucleotides line up with TRBD2. The CDR3 length is 13 residues. Unmatched junction bases numbered 15, after V lost 7 bases and J lost 13 bases. The V gene's germline CDR1 is MDHEN and CDR2 SYDVKM. CDR3 sequence (DNA): TGTGCCAGCATAAAACCGGGCAGCGGGAGCCTATACTTC. This gives the protein CASIKPGSGSLYF.

This chain uses TRBV27 with TRBJ2-3, with a tentative D call TRBD2 (6 bases). Germline lookup yields CDR1 MNHEY and CDR2 SMNVEV (reference sequence). The V gene lost 5 bases and the J gene lost 6 bases, with 24 bases spanning the gap. This CDR3 region has 17 residues. The CDR3 sequence: CASSAYPAGLGGDTQYF. DNA for the CDR3: TGTGCCAGCAGTGCCTACCCCGCAGGCCTTGGGGGGGATACGCAGTATTTT.

This chain connects TRBV29-1 to TRBJ1-2, with 7 bases identical to TRBD1. There are 14 residues in the CDR3. V was clipped by 4 bases and J by 7 bases; unmatched bases: 12. Germline CDR1 is SQVTM and CDR2 is ANQGSEA. CDR3 nucleotides: TGCAGCGTTGCCTACGGGACAGACGTTTCTGGCTACACCTTC. Amino acids: CSVAYGTDVSGYTF.

This clone was found once. The rearrangement joins TRBV6-1 to TRBJ2-1; D is ambiguous. Trimming took 2 bases from V and 6 from J, leaving 14 bases between them. The length of the CDR3 is 15 residues. Germline V gives CDR1 MNHNS, CDR2 SASEGT. The CDR3 loop is CASSELATPRNEQFF. In nucleotides, the CDR3 is TGTGCCAGCAGTGAATTGGCAACCCCCCGCAATGAGCAGTTCTTC.

This clone was counted a single time. The gene calls are TRBV7-9 and TRBJ2-5, with 13 bases that match TRBD2. In germline, CDR1 is SEHNR, CDR2 FQNEAQ (reference sequence). This CDR3 has 19 amino acids. After removal of 5 bases from V and 3 bases from J, the junction contained 15 bases not matched to a gene. CDR3 loop: CASSQHKGLAGPWEETQYF. The DNA for the CDR3 is TGTGCCAGCAGCCAACACAAGGGACTAGCGGGACCGTGGGAAGAGACCCAGTACTTC.

The table lists this clone with a count of one. The V gene is TRBV5-1, the J gene TRBJ2-7, with 8 bases identical to TRBD2. V lost 7 bases and J lost 7; bases outside the gene matches: 25. This CDR3 is built from 18 residues. Germline V gene sequence: CDR1 SGHRS, CDR2 YFSETQ. The CDR3 loop is CASRGSRAGGPMALEQYF. The CDR3 DNA follows: TGCGCCAGCCGCGGCTCACGGGCGGGGGGCCCCATGGCACTGGAGCAGTACTTC.

This rearrangement joins TRBV18 to TRBJ1-2, with D unclear. With 1 base removed from V and 7 bases from J, the gap between germline ends came to 16 bases. The CDR3 extends over 15 amino acids. CDR1 and CDR2 (germline): KGHSH, LQKENI. The CDR3 loop is CASSPQEGLNRGYTF. CDR3 nucleotides: TGTGCCAGCTCACCACAGGAGGGCCTAAACCGTGGCTACACCTTC.

The V call is TRBV19, the J call TRBJ2-2, with D possibly matching TRBD2 (5 bases). V was shortened by 5 bases and J by 5 bases, with 6 bases between the two germline ends. The CDR3 contains 12 residues. The germline CDR1 and CDR2 sequences are LNHDA and SQIVND (reference sequence). In DNA form, the CDR3 reads TGTGCCAGTAGTCGGGGAACCGGGGAGCTGTTTTTT. Translating gives CASSRGTGELFF. Together with reference TRBV19 and TRBJ2-2, the CDR3 gives the full variable domain: DGGITQSPKYLFRKEGQNVTLSCEQNLNHDAMYWYRQDPGQGLRLIYYSQIVNDFQKGDIAEGYSVSREKKESFPLTVTSAQKNPTAFYLCASSRGTGELFFGEGSRLTVL.

The chain is built from TRBV15 and TRBJ2-1, with TRBD2 matching 11 bases. The CDR3 sequence is 14 residues long. Germline assignment: CDR1 LNHNV and CDR2 YYDKDF (reference sequence). J was trimmed by 8 bases and V by 6 bases; bases with no gene match: 6. CDR3 sequence: CATRTSGALDEQFF. The CDR3 DNA is TGTGCCACCAGGACTAGCGGGGCCCTTGATGAGCAGTTCTTC.

The chain uses TRBV2 and TRBJ1-1; perhaps TRBD1 as D (5 bases). This CDR3 region has 11 residues. Trimming removed 10 bases at V and 10 bases at J, with 16 bases between. CDR1 SNHLY and CDR2 FYNNEI come from the germline V gene. This CDR3 reads CATNPGPRAFF. CDR3 sequence (DNA): TGTGCCACGAACCCAGGGCCCAGAGCTTTCTTT. The full variable domain, with the rest looked up from reference TRBV2 and TRBJ1-1, is EPEVTQTPSHQVTQMGQEVILRCVPISNHLYFYWYRQILGQKVEFLVSFYNNEISEKSEIFDDQFSVERPDGSNFTLKIRSTKLEDSAMYFCATNPGPRAFFGQGTRLTVV.

This rearrangement joins TRBV7-2 to TRBJ2-2, with 11 bases matching TRBD2. J gave up 0 bases and V 0 bases, and 3 bases lay outside the gene matches. The CDR3 spans 18 residues. CDR1 and CDR2 (germline): SGHTA, FQGNSA. In nucleotides, the CDR3 is TGTGCCAGCAGCTTAGCTGGGGGACTAGCGGCGAACACCGGGGAGCTGTTTTTT. Translation gives CASSLAGGLAANTGELFF.

The chain joins TRBV27 to TRBJ1-6; D is unclear. The V end was cut by 3 bases, the J end by 6 bases, with 6 bases between. There are 13 residues in the CDR3. In germline, CDR1 is MNHEY, CDR2 SMNVEV (reference sequence). This chain's CDR3 is CASSFNSNSPLHF. In nucleotides, the CDR3 is TGTGCCAGCAGTTTCAACAGTAATTCACCCCTCCACTTT.

This chain uses TRBV27 with TRBJ1-5; D not certain. CDR1 MNHEY and CDR2 SMNVEV come from the germline V gene (reference sequence). The ends were cut back, 6 bases at V and 0 bases at J, with 6 bases in the middle. The length of the CDR3 is 13 residues. The CDR3 loop is CASSRYSNQPQHF. As DNA, the CDR3 is TGTGCCAGCAGCAGATATAGCAATCAGCCCCAGCATTTT.

This rearrangement joins TRBV6-1 to TRBJ1-5; TRBD1 is a possible D gene (6 bases). The ends were cut back, 10 bases at V and 4 bases at J, with 14 bases in the middle. Germline-derived CDR1 and CDR2 are MNHNS and SASEGT. This CDR3 has 13 amino acids. DNA of the CDR3: TGTGCCACCCAGGACAGCCTAAATCAGCCCCAGCATTTT. Translated: CATQDSLNQPQHF.

V and J are TRBV7-9 and TRBJ2-1; 11 nucleotides line up with TRBD2. After removal of 2 bases from V and 7 bases from J, the junction contained 10 bases not matched to a gene. CDR3 length: 17 amino acids. Germline V gives CDR1 SEHNR, CDR2 FQNEAQ (reference sequence). CDR3 nucleotide sequence: TGTGCCAGCAGCTTACCTACTAGCGGGGGAACCAAGAATGAGCAGTTCTTC. Translated, it gives CASSLPTSGGTKNEQFF.

The chain joins TRBV19 to TRBJ1-1; D is possibly TRBD1 (5 bases). This CDR3 has 14 amino acids. Germline V CDR1 and CDR2: LNHDA, SQIVND (reference sequence). The ends were cut back, 3 bases at V and 6 bases at J, with 14 bases in the middle. The CDR3 region is CASSINYGGSEAFF. CDR3 sequence (DNA): TGTGCCAGTAGTATTAATTACGGGGGGTCTGAAGCTTTCTTT.